The 21 T cell receptor beta chains reported below all come from one sample, sequenced in a study of cytomegalovirus exposure and HLA in healthy donors. PCR used 60 Vbeta primers and 13 Jbeta primers. Method: immunoSEQ multiplex PCR; TCRdb's copy keeps in-frame clones and lacks some. The specimen's table records approximately 140,000 clones. The sequenced material came from PBMCs. The receptor source for this set is a woman aged 18-29 years in good health and CMV-seronegative.

The rearrangement uses TRBV11-2 and TRBJ2-1; weak D call: TRBD2 (6 bases). Germline CDR1 is SGHAT and CDR2 is FQNNGV. V lost 5 bases, J lost 4 bases, and 15 bases lay in between. The CDR3 contains 15 residues. CDR3 sequence: CASSPGGSGYNEQFF. Written as DNA, the CDR3 is TGTGCCAGCAGCCCAGGTGGTAGCGGTTACAATGAGCAGTTCTTC.

The V gene is TRBV5-5, the J gene TRBJ2-7; D remains unclear. Germline V CDR1 and CDR2: SGHKS, YYEKEE (reference sequence). V dropped 4 bases and J dropped 3 bases, with 5 bases sitting between them. This CDR3 is 11 amino acids long. CDR3 sequence: CASSGNYEQYV. In DNA form, the CDR3 reads TGTGCCAGCAGCGGTAACTACGAGCAGTACGTC.

This chain uses TRBV14 with TRBJ1-2, with TRBD1 identical over 7 bases. CDR1 SGHDN and CDR2 FVKESK come from the germline V gene. Trimming cost V 5 bases and J 8 bases; bases outside gene matches: 11. This CDR3 comprises 14 residues. The CDR3 DNA is TGTGCCAGCAGCTCCGGGACAGCGCTTCGGGGCTACACCTTC. It encodes CASSSGTALRGYTF.

This chain uses TRBV4-3 with TRBJ1-6; TRBD1 matches 8 bases. This CDR3 region has 15 residues. Germline V gene lookup returns CDR1 LGHNA and CDR2 YSLEER. V lost 2 bases, J lost 7 bases, and 4 bases stayed unmatched. The CDR3 nucleotides read TGCGCCAGCAGCCAACATACAGGGGGGAATTCACCCCTCCACTTT. It codes for CASSQHTGGNSPLHF.

The rearrangement links TRBV18 to TRBJ2-5, with TRBD1 as a possible D gene (5 bases). Between the trimmed V and J ends, which lost 0 bases and 4 bases, there was a span of 9 bases. The CDR3 totals 14 residues. Germline CDR1 is KGHSH and CDR2 is LQKENI. In DNA form, the CDR3 reads TGTGCCAGCTCACCACCTCTAGGGGTAGAGACCCAGTACTTC. Protein: CASSPPLGVETQYF.

The CDR3 reads CASSYSKRTGESQFF. In DNA, the CDR3 is TGTGCCAGCAGTTACTCGAAGCGGACAGGGGAATCTCAGTTCTTC. J is TRBJ2-1 and V is TRBV6-5; 9 bases are a match to TRBD1. The CDR3 covers 15 residues. V shed 0 bases, J shed 13 bases, and the junction held 10 bases outside the gene matches. Germline assignment: CDR1 MNHEY and CDR2 SVGAGI.

The gene calls are TRBV6-1 and TRBJ2-3; 7 bases agree with TRBD2. The CDR3 length is 14 residues. J was trimmed by 4 bases and V by 6 bases; bases with no gene match: 7. Germline V gene data show CDR1 as MNHNS and CDR2 as SASEGT. CDR3 in amino acids: CASSRLAPADTQYF. The CDR3 DNA is TGTGCCAGCAGCAGACTAGCCCCCGCAGATACGCAGTATTTT.

The chain links TRBV7-8 to TRBJ1-3, with 8 positions matching TRBD1. The CDR3 extends over 16 amino acids. J was trimmed by 0 bases and V by 5 bases; bases with no gene match: 6. Germline V gives CDR1 SGHVS, CDR2 FQNEAQ. Here the CDR3 DNA reads TGTGCCAGCAGCCCAGGACAGGGAAGCTCTGGAAACACCATATATTTT. Its translation: CASSPGQGSSGNTIYF.

The chain employs TRBV2 and TRBJ2-7; 12 bases map to TRBD2. The CDR3 sequence is 14 residues long. V lost 3 bases to trimming and J lost 6 bases; unmatched junction nucleotides: 3. In germline, CDR1 is SNHLY, CDR2 FYNNEI. The CDR3, as DNA: TGTGCCAGCAGTGAGGGGACTAGCGGGCGCGAGCAGTACTTC. Translation: CASSEGTSGREQYF. The full variable domain, in which reference TRBV2 and TRBJ2-7 provide the parts outside the CDR3, is EPEVTQTPSHQVTQMGQEVILRCVPISNHLYFYWYRQILGQKVEFLVSFYNNEISEKSEIFDDQFSVERPDGSNFTLKIRSTKLEDSAMYFCASSEGTSGREQYFGPGTRLTVT.

The chain is built from TRBV7-3 and TRBJ2-1, with 11 bases fitting TRBD1. This CDR3 is 14 amino acids long. Trimming cost V 8 bases and J 8 bases; bases outside gene matches: 8. The germline V gene has CDR1 SGHTA and CDR2 FQGTGA. The CDR3, as DNA: TGTGCCAGCGGCCCGGGACAGGGGGTGGATGAGCAGTTCTTC. Translated, it gives CASGPGQGVDEQFF. Looking up the rest from reference TRBV7-3 and TRBJ2-1 gives the full variable domain: GAGVSQTPSNKVTEKGKYVELRCDPISGHTALYWYRQSLGQGPEFLIYFQGTGAADDSGLPNDRFFAVRPEGSVSTLKIQRTERGDSAVYLCASGPGQGVDEQFFGPGTRLTVL.

The chain is built from TRBV7-7 and TRBJ2-1; 9 nucleotides line up with TRBD2. Trimming cost V 11 bases and J 0 bases; bases outside gene matches: 5. CDR1 and CDR2 from the germline V gene are SSHAT and FNYEAQ (reference sequence). The CDR3 is 14 amino acids. The CDR3 here is CAVSGSSSYNEQFF. DNA for the CDR3: TGTGCCGTTAGCGGGAGTAGCTCCTACAATGAGCAGTTCTTC.

The V call is TRBV7-9, the J call TRBJ2-1; 8 positions match TRBD2. The germline gives CDR1 SEHNR, CDR2 FQNEAQ (reference sequence). The CDR3 covers 14 residues. Unmatched junction bases numbered 10, after V lost 11 bases and J lost 4 bases. The chain's CDR3 is CALPGLAGYNEQFF. The CDR3 DNA is TGTGCCTTACCGGGCCTAGCGGGTTACAATGAGCAGTTCTTC.

The chain is built from TRBV10-2 and TRBJ2-5, with 11 nucleotides matching TRBD2. This CDR3 spans 13 amino acids. Trimming at V came to 6 bases and at J to 5 bases, leaving 2 bases not matched to a gene. The germline CDR1 and CDR2 sequences are WSHSY and SAAADI. The CDR3 sequence: CASRIAGGETQYF. In nucleotides, the CDR3 is TGCGCCAGCAGGATAGCGGGAGGGGAGACCCAGTACTTC.

The CDR3: CASSMSNEYQPQHF. In DNA, the CDR3 is TGTGCCAGTAGTATGTCGAACGAGTATCAGCCCCAGCATTTT. V gene TRBV19 combines with J gene TRBJ1-5; D not resolved. The length of the CDR3 is 14 residues. Germline loops: CDR1 LNHDA, CDR2 SQIVND (reference sequence). V dropped 3 bases and J dropped 5 bases, with 11 bases sitting between them.

The gene calls are TRBV11-2 and TRBJ2-7; TRBD1 is a possible D gene (6 bases). The CDR3 contains 14 residues. The V end was cut by 0 bases, the J end by 3 bases, with 9 bases between. Germline V gene sequence: CDR1 SGHAT, CDR2 FQNNGV. CDR3: CASSLDRGNYEQYF. The CDR3 DNA sequence: TGTGCCAGCAGCTTAGACAGGGGTAACTACGAGCAGTACTTC.

Details on this clone: Other DNA sequences of this sample code for an identical CDR3. The CDR3 sequence: CSVEDRGQDGYTF. The CDR3 DNA reads TGCAGCGTTGAAGATCGCGGGCAGGATGGCTACACCTTC. V usage is TRBV29-1 and J usage is TRBJ1-2; D not certain. The length of the CDR3 is 13 residues. The germline gives CDR1 SQVTM, CDR2 ANQGSEA. V was shortened by 0 bases and J by 6 bases, with 11 bases between the two germline ends.

The chain combines TRBV6-1 with TRBJ1-1; D might be TRBD1 (5 bases). The CDR3 loop spans 13 amino acids. The germline V and J ends were trimmed by 3 bases and 2 bases, with 7 bases remaining between them. Germline CDR1 is MNHNS and CDR2 is SASEGT. CDR3: CASSEQGNTEAFF. The DNA of the CDR3 is TGTGCCAGCAGTGAGCAGGGAAACACTGAAGCTTTCTTT.

The rearrangement joins TRBV19 to TRBJ1-4; D is unresolved. Germline V gene lookup returns CDR1 LNHDA and CDR2 SQIVND (reference sequence). Trimming pared 3 bases from V and 10 bases from J, leaving 15 bases between. This CDR3 contains 14 residues. The CDR3 reads CASSISSVGGKLFF. The DNA for the CDR3 is TGTGCCAGTAGTATTTCTTCGGTCGGTGGAAAACTGTTTTTT.

The rearrangement joins TRBV4-1 to TRBJ2-5, with TRBD2 identical over 9 bases. The CDR3 contains 15 residues. V trimming: 5 bases; J trimming: 4 bases; junction bases outside the gene matches: 8. Per the germline V gene, CDR1 is MGHRA and CDR2 is YSYEKL. CDR3 sequence (DNA): TGCGCCAGCAGCTCCTCGGAGGGACTAGCAGAGACCCAGTACTTC. Translation: CASSSSEGLAETQYF.

The gene calls are TRBV7-2 and TRBJ1-2, with TRBD1 as a possible D gene (5 bases). CDR1 is SGHTA and CDR2 is FQGNSA in the germline V gene. V was pared by 3 bases and J by 5 bases, with 10 bases between. This CDR3 has 13 amino acids. In DNA form, the CDR3 reads TGTGCCAGCAGCTTGTTCAGGGAATATGGCTACACCTTC. Amino acid sequence: CASSLFREYGYTF.

The chain has TRBV10-1 and TRBJ2-2; D is perhaps TRBD1 (5 bases). The CDR3 has 18 amino acids. Deletions cut 0 bases from V and 1 base from J, with 15 bases between. Germline-derived CDR1 and CDR2 are WNHNN and SYGVQD (reference sequence). CDR3 DNA sequence: TGCGCCAGCAGTGAGTCGGTCCGGCAGGGCAAGAACACCGGGGAGCTGTTTTTT. This sequence encodes CASSESVRQGKNTGELFF.